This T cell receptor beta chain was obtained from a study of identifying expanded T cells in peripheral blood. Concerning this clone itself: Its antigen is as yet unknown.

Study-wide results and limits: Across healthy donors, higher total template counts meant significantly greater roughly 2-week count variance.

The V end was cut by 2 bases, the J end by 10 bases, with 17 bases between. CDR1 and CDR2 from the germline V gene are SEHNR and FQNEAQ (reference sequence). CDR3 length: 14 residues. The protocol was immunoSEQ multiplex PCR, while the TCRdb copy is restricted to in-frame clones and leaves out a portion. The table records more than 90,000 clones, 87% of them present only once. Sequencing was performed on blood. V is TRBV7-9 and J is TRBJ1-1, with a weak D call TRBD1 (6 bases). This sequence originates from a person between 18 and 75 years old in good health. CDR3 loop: CASSLNPGAVGAFF. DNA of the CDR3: TGTGCCAGCAGCTTAAATCCGGGGGCAGTAGGAGCTTTCTTT. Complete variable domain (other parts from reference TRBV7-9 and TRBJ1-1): DTGVSQNPRHKITKRGQNVTFRCDPISEHNRLYWYRQTLGQGPEFLTYFQNEAQLEKSRLLSDRFSAERPKGSFSTLEIQRTEQGDSAMYLCASSLNPGAVGAFFGQGTRLTVV.